Given below is one T cell receptor beta chain in context. Amplification used 60 Vbeta primers and 13 Jbeta primers. Data came from immunoSEQ multiplex PCR; TCRdb stores just in-frame clones and leaves some out. The data hold around 130,000 clones, with around 75% observed a single time. The data belong to a study of cytomegalovirus exposure and HLA in healthy donors. Per germline, CDR1 SEHNR and CDR2 FQNEAQ (reference sequence). The CDR3 runs to 14 residues. The ends were cut back, 1 base at V and 8 bases at J, with 14 bases in the middle. The clonotype comes from a man aged 30-40 years in good health and CMV-seronegative. V is TRBV7-9 and J is TRBJ1-2; D is unclear. Input material: PBMCs. CDR3 bases: TGTGCCAGCAGCTTAGTGGACGGAGGCTGGGGCTACACCTTC. Its translation is CASSLVDGGWGYTF.